This T cell receptor beta chain was retrieved from a study of OX40 agonist ivuxolimab in advanced cancers. Repertoires were generated with immunoSEQ multiplex PCR, while TCRdb's copy carries only in-frame clones and drops some. The sample lists some 68,000 clones, about nine tenths occurring once. The sequencing used CD4+ or CD8+ T cells sorted from blood, collected in a trial of the OX40 agonist ivuxolimab. This sequence originates from an adult with an advanced solid tumor such as melanoma, head and neck, liver or kidney cancer.

CDR3 sequence (DNA): TGCGCCAGCAGCCTTCCGTCTAGCGGGGGATACAATGAGCAGTTCTTC. Translated: CASSLPSSGGYNEQFF. This chain connects TRBV4-1 to TRBJ2-1, with 10 positions matching TRBD2. CDR1 and CDR2 from the germline V gene are MGHRA and YSYEKL. The CDR3 extends over 16 amino acids. With V trimmed by 4 bases and J by 4 bases, 7 bases remained unmatched.